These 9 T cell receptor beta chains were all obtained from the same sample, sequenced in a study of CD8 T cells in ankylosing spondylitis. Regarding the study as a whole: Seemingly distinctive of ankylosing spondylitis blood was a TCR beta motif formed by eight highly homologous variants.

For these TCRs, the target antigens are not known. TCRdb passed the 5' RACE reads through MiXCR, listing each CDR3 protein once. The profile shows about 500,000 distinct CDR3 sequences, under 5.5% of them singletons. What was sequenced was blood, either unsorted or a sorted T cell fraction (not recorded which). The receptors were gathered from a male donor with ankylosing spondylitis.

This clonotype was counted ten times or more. CDR3 nucleotide sequence: TGCGCCAGCAGCTTTGGACTCCCTGGGACCGGGGAGCTGTTTTTT. This gives the protein CASSFGLPGTGELFF. V gene TRBV5-1 combines with J gene TRBJ2-2; D is perhaps TRBD2 (5 bases). Trimming shortened V by 2 bases and J by 5 bases, and 13 bases separated the two germline ends. From germline, CDR1 is SGHRS and CDR2 YFSETQ. The CDR3 consists of 15 residues.

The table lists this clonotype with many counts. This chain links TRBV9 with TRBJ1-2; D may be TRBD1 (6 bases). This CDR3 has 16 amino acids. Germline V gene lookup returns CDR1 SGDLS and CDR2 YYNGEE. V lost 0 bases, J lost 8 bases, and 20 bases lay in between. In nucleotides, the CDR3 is TGTGCCAGCAGCGTAGATGGGACACAACTAATTAGCGGCTACACCTTC. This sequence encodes CASSVDGTQLISGYTF. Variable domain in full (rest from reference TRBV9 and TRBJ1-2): DSGVTQTPKHLITATGQRVTLRCSPRSGDLSVYWYQQSLDQGLQFLIQYYNGEERAKGNILERFSAQQFPDLHSELNLSSLELGDSALYFCASSVDGTQLISGYTFGSGTRLTVV.

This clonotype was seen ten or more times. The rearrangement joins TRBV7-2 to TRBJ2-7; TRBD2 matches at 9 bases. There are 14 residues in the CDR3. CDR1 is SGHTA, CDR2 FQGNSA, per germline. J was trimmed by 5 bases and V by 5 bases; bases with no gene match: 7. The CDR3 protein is CASSQTRTSDEQYF. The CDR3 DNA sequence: TGTGCCAGCAGCCAAACCCGGACTAGCGACGAGCAGTACTTC.

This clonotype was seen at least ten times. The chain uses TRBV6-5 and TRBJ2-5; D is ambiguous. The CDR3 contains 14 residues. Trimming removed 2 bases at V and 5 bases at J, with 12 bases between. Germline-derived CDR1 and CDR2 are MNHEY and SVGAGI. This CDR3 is CASSYLNRWETQYF. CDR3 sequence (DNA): TGTGCCAGCAGTTACCTTAATCGTTGGGAGACCCAGTACTTC.

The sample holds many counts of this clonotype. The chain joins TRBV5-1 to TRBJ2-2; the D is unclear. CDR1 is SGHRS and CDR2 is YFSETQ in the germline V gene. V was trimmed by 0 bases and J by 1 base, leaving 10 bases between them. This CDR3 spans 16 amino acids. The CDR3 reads CASSLGAVGNTGELFF. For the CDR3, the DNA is TGCGCCAGCAGCTTGGGGGCAGTTGGGAACACCGGGGAGCTGTTTTTT.

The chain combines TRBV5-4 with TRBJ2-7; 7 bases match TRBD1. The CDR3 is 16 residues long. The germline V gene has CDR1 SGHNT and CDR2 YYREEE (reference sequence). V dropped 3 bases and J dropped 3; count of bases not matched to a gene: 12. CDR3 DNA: TGTGCCAGCAGCTCCCGGACAGGTGCCCCACTCTACGAGCAGTACTTC. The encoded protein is CASSSRTGAPLYEQYF.

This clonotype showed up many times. CDR3 amino acids: CASSQTPDTQYF. The CDR3 DNA reads TGTGCCAGCAGCCAGACCCCAGATACGCAGTATTTT. The chain carries TRBV11-2 and TRBJ2-3; no definite D call. Germline V gene sequence: CDR1 SGHAT, CDR2 FQNNGV. There are 12 residues in the CDR3. V dropped 5 bases and J dropped 4 bases, with 7 bases sitting between them.

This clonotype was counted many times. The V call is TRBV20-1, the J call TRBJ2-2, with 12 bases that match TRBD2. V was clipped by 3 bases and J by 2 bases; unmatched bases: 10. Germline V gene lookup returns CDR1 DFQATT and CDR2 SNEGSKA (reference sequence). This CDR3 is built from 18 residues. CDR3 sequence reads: CSASDRLAGAFNTGELFF. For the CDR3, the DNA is TGCAGTGCTAGTGATAGACTAGCGGGGGCGTTTAACACCGGGGAGCTGTTTTTT.

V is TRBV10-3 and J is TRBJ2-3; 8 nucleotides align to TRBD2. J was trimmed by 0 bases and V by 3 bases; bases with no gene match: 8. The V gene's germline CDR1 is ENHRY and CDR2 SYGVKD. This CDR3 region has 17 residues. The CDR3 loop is CAISETSGRASTDTQYF. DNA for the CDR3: TGTGCCATCAGTGAAACGTCCGGGAGGGCTAGCACAGATACGCAGTATTTT.